In this sample, the clone carrying this T cell receptor beta chain turned up many times. Its matching antigen is unknown. The J segment lost 5 bases and the V segment lost 5 bases, leaving 14 bases of the junction unmatched. The CDR3 is 18 residues long. This specimen belongs to a study of T cells in Graves' hyperthyroidism and ophthalmopathy. Findings and limits, study-wide: In simple terms, a model built on 13 V-J features told ophthalmopathy apart from stable hyperthyroidism.

Amplification of TCR beta CDR3 regions was performed using RNA transcripts as template. The TCR CDR3 was amplified in a first-round RT-PCR using the HTBI primer set. TCRdb passed the multiplex PCR reads through MiXCR, listing each CDR3 protein once. Of approximately 380,000 distinct CDR3 sequences listed, roughly an eighth are singletons. The sample comprised blood. The chain carries TRBV12-3 or TRBV12-4 and TRBJ2-1, with 11 nucleotides matching TRBD1. The TCR was taken from a man aged 45-65 years with Graves' ophthalmopathy. The CDR3 DNA follows: TGTGCCAGCAGTCTCCAGGAGGACAGGGGGCATTATCACAATGAGCAGTTCTTC. Protein: CASSLQEDRGHYHNEQFF.